This TCR beta chain was captured in a study of blood T cell repertoires in COVID-19. Original processing methods: The assay estimated nucleated cells by amplifying reference gene primers. This table comes from immunoSEQ multiplex PCR, and its TCRdb copy is limited to in-frame clones, with some not included. V and J calls and clone size follow that table, whereas D and trimming were derived from the DNA. In the table there are a few hundred thousand clones, about 83% of which are singletons. The CDR3 spans 16 residues. The germline gives CDR1 MNHEY, CDR2 SVGAGI. V lost 2 bases and J lost 0; bases outside the gene matches: 1. Self-reported history from a screening survey and questionnaire set each donor's cohort.

Sequenced material: PBMCs or T cells enriched from blood (not recorded which). The chain is built from TRBV6-5 and TRBJ2-2, with 9 bases aligning to TRBD1. This sequence originates from a woman between 50 and 59 years old who had recovered from COVID-19. CDR3 nucleotides: TGTGCCAGCAGTTACGGGACAGGGACGAACACCGGGGAGCTGTTTTTT. It specifies CASSYGTGTNTGELFF.